This T cell receptor (beta chain) derives from a study of a mutant IDH1 vaccine in newly diagnosed glioma. Worth noting for this clone: Its target is unknown.

In germline, CDR1 is SGHRS, CDR2 YFSETQ. V shed 2 bases and J 2 bases; nucleotides not matched to a gene: 4. The CDR3 runs to 15 residues. Documented time point: week 47, end of study. Every vaccine dose comprised 300 ug of mutant IDH1 20-mer peptide plus topical imiquimod. Measured with immunoSEQ multiplex PCR; TCRdb has only the in-frame clones, and not every one. Counted here are tens of thousands of clones, about four fifths occurring once; the ten biggest clones make up 3% to 4%. J is TRBJ2-3 and V is TRBV5-1, with TRBD2 matching 8 bases. The origin of this receptor is a woman between 50 and 59 years old with glioma. The sequenced sample was PBMCs, obtained from a glioma patient whose treatment included an IDH1 peptide vaccine. The CDR3 sequence: CASSLEAGVTDTQYF. The DNA for the CDR3 is TGCGCCAGCAGCTTAGAAGCGGGGGTCACAGATACGCAGTATTTT.